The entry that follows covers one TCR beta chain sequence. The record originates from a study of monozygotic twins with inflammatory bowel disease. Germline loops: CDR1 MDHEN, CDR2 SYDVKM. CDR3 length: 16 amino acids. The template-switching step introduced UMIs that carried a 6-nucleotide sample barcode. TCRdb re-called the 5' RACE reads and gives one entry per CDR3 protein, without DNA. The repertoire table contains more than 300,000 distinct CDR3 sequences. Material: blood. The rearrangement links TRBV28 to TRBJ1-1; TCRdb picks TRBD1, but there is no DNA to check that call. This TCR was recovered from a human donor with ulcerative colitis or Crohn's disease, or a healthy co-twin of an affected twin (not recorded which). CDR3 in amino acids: CASRSPDRGAGTEAFF.